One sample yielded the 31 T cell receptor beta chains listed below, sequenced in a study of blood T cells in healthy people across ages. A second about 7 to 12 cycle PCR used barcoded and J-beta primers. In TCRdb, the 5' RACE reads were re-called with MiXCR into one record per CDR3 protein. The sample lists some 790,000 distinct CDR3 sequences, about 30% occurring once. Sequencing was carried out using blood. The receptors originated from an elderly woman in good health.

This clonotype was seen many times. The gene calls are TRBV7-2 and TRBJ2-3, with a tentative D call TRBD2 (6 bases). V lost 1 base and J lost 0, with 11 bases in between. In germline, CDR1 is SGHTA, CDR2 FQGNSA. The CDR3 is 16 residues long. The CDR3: CASSLGFGRSTDTQYF. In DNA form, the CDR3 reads TGTGCCAGCAGCTTAGGGTTCGGGAGAAGCACAGATACGCAGTATTTT.

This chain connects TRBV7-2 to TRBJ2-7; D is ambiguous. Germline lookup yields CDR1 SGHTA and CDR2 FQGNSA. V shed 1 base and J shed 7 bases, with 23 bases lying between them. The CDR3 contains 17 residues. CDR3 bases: TGTGCCAGCAGCTTAGTGAAAGCGACGAGCTCCTACAGTGAGCAGTACTTC. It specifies CASSLVKATSSYSEQYF.

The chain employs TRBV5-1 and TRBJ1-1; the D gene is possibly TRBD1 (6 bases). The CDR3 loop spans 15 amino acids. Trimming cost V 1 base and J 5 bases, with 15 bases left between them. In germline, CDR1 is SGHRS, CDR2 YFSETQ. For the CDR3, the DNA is TGCGCCAGCAGCTTGTCTAGGGGGGCAAGGACTGAAGCTTTCTTT. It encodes CASSLSRGARTEAFF. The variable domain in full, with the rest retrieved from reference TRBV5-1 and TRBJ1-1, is KAGVTQTPRYLIKTRGQQVTLSCSPISGHRSVSWYQQTPGQGLQFLFEYFSETQRNKGNFPGRFSGRQFSNSRSEMNVSTLELGDSALYLCASSLSRGARTEAFFGQGTRLTVV.

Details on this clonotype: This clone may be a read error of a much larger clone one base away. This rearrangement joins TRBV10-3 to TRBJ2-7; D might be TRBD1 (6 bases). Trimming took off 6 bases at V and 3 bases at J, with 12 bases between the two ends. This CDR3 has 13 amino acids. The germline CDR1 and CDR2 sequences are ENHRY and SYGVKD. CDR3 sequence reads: CAIRAGTCYEQYF. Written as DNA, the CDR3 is TGTGCCATCAGGGCCGGGACATGCTACGAGCAGTACTTC.

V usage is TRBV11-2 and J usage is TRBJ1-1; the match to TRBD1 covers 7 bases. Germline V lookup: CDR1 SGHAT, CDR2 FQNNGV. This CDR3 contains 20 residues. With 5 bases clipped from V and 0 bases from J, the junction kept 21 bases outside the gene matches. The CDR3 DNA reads TGTGCCAGCAGCCAAAGGGTACAGGGGCTGGCAAGGTTCATGAACACTGAAGCTTTCTTT. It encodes CASSQRVQGLARFMNTEAFF. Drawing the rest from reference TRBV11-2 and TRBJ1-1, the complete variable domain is EAGVAQSPRYKIIEKRQSVAFWCNPISGHATLYWYQQILGQGPKLLIQFQNNGVVDDSQLPKDRFSAERLKGVDSTLKIQPAKLEDSAVYLCASSQRVQGLARFMNTEAFFGQGTRLTVV.

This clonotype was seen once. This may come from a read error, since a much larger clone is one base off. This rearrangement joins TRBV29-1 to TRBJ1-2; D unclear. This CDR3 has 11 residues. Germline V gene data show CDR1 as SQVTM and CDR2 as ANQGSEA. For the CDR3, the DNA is TGCAGCGTTGAGACTAACTATGGCTGCACCTTC. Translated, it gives CSVETNYGCTF.

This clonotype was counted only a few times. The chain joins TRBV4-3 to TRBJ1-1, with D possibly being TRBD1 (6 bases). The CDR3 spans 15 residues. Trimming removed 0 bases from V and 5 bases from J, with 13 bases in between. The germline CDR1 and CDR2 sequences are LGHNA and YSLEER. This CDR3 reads CASSQDMGRGTEAFF. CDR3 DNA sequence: TGCGCCAGCAGCCAAGATATGGGGAGGGGGACTGAAGCTTTCTTT.

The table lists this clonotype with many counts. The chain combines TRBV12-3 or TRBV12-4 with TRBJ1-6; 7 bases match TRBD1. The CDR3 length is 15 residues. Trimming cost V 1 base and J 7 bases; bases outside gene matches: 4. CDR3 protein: CASSLGAGGNSPLHF. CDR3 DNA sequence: TGTGCCAGCAGTTTAGGGGCAGGGGGAAATTCACCCCTCCACTTT.

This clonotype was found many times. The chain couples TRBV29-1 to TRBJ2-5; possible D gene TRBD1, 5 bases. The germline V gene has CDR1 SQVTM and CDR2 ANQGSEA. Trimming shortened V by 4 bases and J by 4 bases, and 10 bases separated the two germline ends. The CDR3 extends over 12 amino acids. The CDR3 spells CSVGGRVETQYF. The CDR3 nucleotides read TGCAGCGTTGGGGGCAGGGTAGAGACCCAGTACTTC.

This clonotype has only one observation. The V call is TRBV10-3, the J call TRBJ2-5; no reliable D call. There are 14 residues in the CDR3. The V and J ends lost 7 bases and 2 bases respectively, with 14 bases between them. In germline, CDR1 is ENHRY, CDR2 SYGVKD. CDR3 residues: CAIKDRGIQETQYF. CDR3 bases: TGTGCCATCAAGGACCGAGGAATACAAGAGACCCAGTACTTC.

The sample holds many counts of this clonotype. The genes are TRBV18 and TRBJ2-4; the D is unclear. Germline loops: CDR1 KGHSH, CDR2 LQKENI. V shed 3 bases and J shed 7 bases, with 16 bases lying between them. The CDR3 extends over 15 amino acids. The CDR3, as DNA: TGTGCCAGCTCACCTCGAACGCGAGGTAGTAACATTCAGTACTTC. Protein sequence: CASSPRTRGSNIQYF.

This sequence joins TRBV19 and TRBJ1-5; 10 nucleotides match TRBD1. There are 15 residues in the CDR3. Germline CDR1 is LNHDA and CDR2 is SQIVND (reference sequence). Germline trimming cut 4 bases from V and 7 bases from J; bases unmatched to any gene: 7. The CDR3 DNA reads TGTGCCAGTAGTACCCCCGGGACAGGGGTGCAGCCCCAGCATTTT. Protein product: CASSTPGTGVQPQHF.

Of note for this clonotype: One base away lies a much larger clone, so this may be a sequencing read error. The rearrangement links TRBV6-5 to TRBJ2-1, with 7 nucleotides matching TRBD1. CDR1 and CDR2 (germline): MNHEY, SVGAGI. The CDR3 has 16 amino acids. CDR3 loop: CASSHRGKSSYNAQFF. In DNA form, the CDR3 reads TGTGCCAGCAGTCACAGGGGCAAGAGCTCCTACAATGCGCAGTTCTTC.

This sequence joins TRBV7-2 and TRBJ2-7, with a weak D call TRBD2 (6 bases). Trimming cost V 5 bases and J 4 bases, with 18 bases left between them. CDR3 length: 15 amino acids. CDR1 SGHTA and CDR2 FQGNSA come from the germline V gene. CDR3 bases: TGTGCCAGCAGCACGCTAGCGTGGGGTGCTTACGAGCAGTACTTC. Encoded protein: CASSTLAWGAYEQYF.

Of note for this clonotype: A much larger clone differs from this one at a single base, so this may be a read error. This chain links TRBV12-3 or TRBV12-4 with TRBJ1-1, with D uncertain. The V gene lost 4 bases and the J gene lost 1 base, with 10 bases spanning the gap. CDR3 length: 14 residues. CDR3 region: CASSCPGRNTEAFF. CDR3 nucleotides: TGTGCCAGCAGTTGTCCCGGGAGGAACACTGAAGCTTTCTTT.

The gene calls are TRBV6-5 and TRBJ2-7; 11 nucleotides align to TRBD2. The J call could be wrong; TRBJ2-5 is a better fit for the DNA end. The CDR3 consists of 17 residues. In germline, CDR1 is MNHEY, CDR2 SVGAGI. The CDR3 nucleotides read TGTGCCAGCAGTTACTCGGGCATAGCGGGAGGGGGAGAGACCCAGTACTTC. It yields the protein CASSYSGIAGGGETQYF.

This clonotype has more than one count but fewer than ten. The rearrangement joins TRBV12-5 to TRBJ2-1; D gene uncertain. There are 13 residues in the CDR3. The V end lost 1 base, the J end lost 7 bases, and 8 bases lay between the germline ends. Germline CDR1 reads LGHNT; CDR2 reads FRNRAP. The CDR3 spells CASGLARRNEQFF. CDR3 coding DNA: TGTGCTAGTGGTTTGGCCAGACGGAATGAGCAGTTCTTC.

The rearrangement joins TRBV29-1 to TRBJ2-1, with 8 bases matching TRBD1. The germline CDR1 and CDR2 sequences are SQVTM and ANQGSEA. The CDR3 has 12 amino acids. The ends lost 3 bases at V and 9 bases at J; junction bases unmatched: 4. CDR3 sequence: CSVDQGAIEQFF. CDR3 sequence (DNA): TGCAGCGTTGACCAGGGGGCTATTGAGCAGTTCTTC.

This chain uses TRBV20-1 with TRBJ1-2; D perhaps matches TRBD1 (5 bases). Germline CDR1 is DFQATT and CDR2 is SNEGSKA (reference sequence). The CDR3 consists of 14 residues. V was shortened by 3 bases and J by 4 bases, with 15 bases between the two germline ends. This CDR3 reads CSARAQTASYGYTF. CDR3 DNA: TGCAGTGCTAGGGCTCAGACAGCCTCCTATGGCTACACCTTC.

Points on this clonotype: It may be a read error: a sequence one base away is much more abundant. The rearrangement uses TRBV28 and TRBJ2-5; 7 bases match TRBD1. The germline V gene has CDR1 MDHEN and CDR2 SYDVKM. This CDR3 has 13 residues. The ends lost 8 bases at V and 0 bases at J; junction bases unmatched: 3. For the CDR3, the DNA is TGTGCCAGCCGGGACAGCGACCAAGAGACCCAGTACTTC. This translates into CASRDSDQETQYF.

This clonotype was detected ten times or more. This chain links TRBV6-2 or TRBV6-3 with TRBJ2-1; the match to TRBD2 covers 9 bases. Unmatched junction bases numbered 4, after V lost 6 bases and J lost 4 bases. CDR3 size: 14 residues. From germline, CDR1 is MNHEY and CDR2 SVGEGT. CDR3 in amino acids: CASSISGGYNEQFF. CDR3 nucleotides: TGTGCCAGCAGCATTAGCGGGGGTTACAATGAGCAGTTCTTC.

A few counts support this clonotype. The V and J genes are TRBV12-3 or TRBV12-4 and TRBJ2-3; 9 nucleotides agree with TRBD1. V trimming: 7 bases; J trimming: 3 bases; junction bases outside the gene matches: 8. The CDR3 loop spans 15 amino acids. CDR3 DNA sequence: TGTGCCAGCAAGTTTCGACAGGGGGGAACAGATACGCAGTATTTT. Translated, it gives CASKFRQGGTDTQYF.

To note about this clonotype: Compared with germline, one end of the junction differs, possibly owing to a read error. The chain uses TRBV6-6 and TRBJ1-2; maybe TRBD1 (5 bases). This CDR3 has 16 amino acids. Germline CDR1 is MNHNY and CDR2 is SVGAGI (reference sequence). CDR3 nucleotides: TGTGCCAGCAGTTACTCTTTGCAGGGTGGTAATTATGGCCACACCTTC. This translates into CASSYSLQGGNYGHTF.

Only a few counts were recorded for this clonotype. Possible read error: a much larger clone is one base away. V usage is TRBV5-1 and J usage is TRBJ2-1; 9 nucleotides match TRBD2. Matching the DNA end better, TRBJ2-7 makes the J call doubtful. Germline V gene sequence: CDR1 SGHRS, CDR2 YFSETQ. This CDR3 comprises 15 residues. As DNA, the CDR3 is TGCGCCAGCAGCTTGGGGCTAGCGGGGTACAATGAGCAGTACTTC. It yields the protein CASSLGLAGYNEQYF.

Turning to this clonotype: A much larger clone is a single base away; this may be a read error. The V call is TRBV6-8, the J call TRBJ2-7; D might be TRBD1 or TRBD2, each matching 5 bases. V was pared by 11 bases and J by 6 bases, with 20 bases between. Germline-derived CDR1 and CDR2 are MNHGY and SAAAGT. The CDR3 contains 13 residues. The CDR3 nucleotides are TGTGCCGGCACTAGGGGCGCAACCTGCGAGCAGTACTTC. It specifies CAGTRGATCEQYF.

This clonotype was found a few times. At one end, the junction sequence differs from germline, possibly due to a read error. The CDR3 bases are TGTGCCAGCAGGCTCGGGACGGGAAATGGAAAACTGTTTTTT. The encoded protein is CASRLGTGNGKLFF. The V call is TRBV3-1, the J call TRBJ1-4; TRBD1 might be the D (5 bases). CDR1 and CDR2 from the germline V gene are LGHDT and YNNKEL (reference sequence). This CDR3 comprises 14 residues.

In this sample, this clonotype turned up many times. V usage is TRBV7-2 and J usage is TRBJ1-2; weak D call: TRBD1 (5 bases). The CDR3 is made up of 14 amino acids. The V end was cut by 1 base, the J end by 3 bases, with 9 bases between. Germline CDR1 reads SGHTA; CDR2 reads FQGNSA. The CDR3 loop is CASSLEGTDYGYTF. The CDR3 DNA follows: TGTGCCAGCAGCTTAGAGGGGACGGACTATGGCTACACCTTC.

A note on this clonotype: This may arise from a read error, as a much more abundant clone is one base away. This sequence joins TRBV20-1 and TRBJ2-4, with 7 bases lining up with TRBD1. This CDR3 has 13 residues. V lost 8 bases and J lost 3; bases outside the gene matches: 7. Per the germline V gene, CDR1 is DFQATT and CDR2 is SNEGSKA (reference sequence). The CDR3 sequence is CSTKGDSKNIQYF. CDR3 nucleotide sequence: TGCAGTACTAAGGGGGACAGCAAAAACATTCAGTACTTC.

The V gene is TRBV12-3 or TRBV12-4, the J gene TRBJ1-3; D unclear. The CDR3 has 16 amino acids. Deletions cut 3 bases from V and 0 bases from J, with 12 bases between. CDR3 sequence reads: CASSFRIRGSGNTIYF. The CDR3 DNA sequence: TGTGCCAGCAGTTTCCGAATACGGGGCTCTGGAAACACCATATATTTT.

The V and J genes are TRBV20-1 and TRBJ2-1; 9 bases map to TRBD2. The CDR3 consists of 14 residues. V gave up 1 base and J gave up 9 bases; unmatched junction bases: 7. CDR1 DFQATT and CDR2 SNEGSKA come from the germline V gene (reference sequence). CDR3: CSARAGGLASEQFF. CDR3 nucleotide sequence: TGCAGTGCTAGAGCCGGCGGACTAGCGAGTGAGCAGTTCTTC.

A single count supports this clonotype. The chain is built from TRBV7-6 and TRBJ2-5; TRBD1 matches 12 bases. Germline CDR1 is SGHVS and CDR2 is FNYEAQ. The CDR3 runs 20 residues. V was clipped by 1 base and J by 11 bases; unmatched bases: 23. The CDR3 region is CASSLGRGGPGTGGFYVQYF. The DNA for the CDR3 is TGTGCCAGCAGCTTAGGCAGGGGGGGACCCGGGACAGGGGGCTTCTACGTGCAGTACTTC.